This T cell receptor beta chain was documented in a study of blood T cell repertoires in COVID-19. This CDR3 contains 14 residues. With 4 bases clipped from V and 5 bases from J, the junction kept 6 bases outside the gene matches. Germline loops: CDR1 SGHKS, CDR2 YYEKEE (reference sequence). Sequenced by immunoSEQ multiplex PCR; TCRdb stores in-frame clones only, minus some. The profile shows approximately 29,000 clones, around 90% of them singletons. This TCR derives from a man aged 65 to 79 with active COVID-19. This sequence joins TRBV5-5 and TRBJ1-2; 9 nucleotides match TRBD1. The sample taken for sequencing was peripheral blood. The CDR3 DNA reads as TGTGCCAGCAGCCCGTGGGACAGGGAGTATGGCTACACCTTC. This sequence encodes CASSPWDREYGYTF. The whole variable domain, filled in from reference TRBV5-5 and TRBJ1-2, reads DAGVTQSPTHLIKTRGQQVTLRCSPISGHKSVSWYQQVLGQGPQFIFQYYEKEERGRGNFPDRFSARQFPNYSSELNVNALLLGDSALYLCASSPWDREYGYTFGSGTRLTVV.